This T cell receptor (beta chain) was documented in a study of blood T cells in healthy people across ages. General study results and limits: TCR beta diversity per million T cells fell roughly linearly with age.

A second PCR, run for 7 to 11 cycles, used a sample-barcoded 5' primer plus a J-beta primer mix. Each of the cDNA molecules was tagged by a template-switch adaptor with 12 random nucleotides. MiXCR, applied by TCRdb to the 5' RACE reads, yields one record per CDR3 protein. The repertoire consists of 450,000 to 700,000 distinct CDR3 sequences, with 27% occurring once and the leading ten covering about 18%. Note on this clonotype: Its target is not known.

V lost 6 bases and J 4 bases, leaving 15 bases between the germline ends. The length of the CDR3 is 14 residues. The germline CDR1 and CDR2 sequences are ENHRY and SYGVKD. The sample, around 10 milliliters of peripheral blood, was drawn from each donor. Per sample, a minimum of 6 million PBMCs were isolated. Sequencing input: blood. J is TRBJ1-1 and V is TRBV10-3; the D gene is possibly TRBD1 (5 bases). The sequence was obtained from a woman in her 70s in good health. DNA of the CDR3: TGTGCCATCAGGGCAGGGCAGGGCGGCACTGAAGCTTTCTTT. Translating it yields CAIRAGQGGTEAFF.